Shown below are 32 T cell receptor beta chains from a single sample sequenced in a study of OX40 agonist ivuxolimab in advanced cancers. The assay was immunoSEQ multiplex PCR, and TCRdb's table has in-frame clones only and misses some. The table includes some 40,000 clones, roughly 80% detected once. Material: CD4+ or CD8+ T cells sorted from blood, obtained in a trial of the OX40 agonist ivuxolimab. These receptors all come from an adult with an advanced solid tumor such as melanoma, head and neck, liver or kidney cancer.

The chain joins TRBV30 to TRBJ1-2, with 7 bases identical to TRBD1. V shed 1 base, J shed 8 bases, and the junction held 19 bases outside the gene matches. Per the germline V gene, CDR1 is GTSNPN and CDR2 is SVGIG (reference sequence). This CDR3 is built from 17 residues. The CDR3 here is CAWSASGTANSYRGYTF. The CDR3, as DNA: TGTGCCTGGAGTGCCTCCGGGACAGCAAACTCCTATCGAGGCTACACCTTC.

The gene calls are TRBV5-1 and TRBJ2-7, with 8 bases identical to TRBD1. V shed 4 bases and J 2 bases; nucleotides not matched to a gene: 5. CDR1 is SGHRS and CDR2 is YFSETQ in the germline V gene. The CDR3 is 14 residues long. This CDR3 reads CASSAIQGAYEQYF. CDR3 sequence (DNA): TGCGCCAGCAGCGCGATACAGGGGGCCTACGAGCAGTACTTC.

Points on this clone: At the DNA level, this CDR3 is encoded by other sequences in the same sample as well. The chain is built from TRBV6-1 and TRBJ1-1, with D possibly being TRBD1 (5 bases). The CDR3 totals 13 residues. V was pared by 7 bases and J by 1 base, with 10 bases between. CDR1 and CDR2 from the germline V gene are MNHNS and SASEGT. DNA for the CDR3: TGTGCCAGCACCGGGACTGCGAACACTGAAGCTTTCTTT. It yields the protein CASTGTANTEAFF.

The chain carries TRBV28 and TRBJ2-5; TRBD1 matches at 9 bases. The CDR3 is 16 residues long. The germline V gene has CDR1 MDHEN and CDR2 SYDVKM. The V and J ends lost 6 bases and 2 bases, in that order; junction bases with no gene match: 10. As DNA, the CDR3 is TGTGCCAGCAGCTCCCTGGGGACAGGGCCTCAAGAGACCCAGTACTTC. Amino acids: CASSSLGTGPQETQYF.

The CDR3 loop is CASSSRQRNYGYTF. The CDR3 DNA reads as TGTGCCAGCAGTTCCCGACAGAGAAACTATGGCTACACCTTC. V usage is TRBV6-5 and J usage is TRBJ1-2; D is perhaps TRBD1 (5 bases). The CDR3 runs to 14 residues. Trimming stripped 4 bases from V and 2 bases from J, with 11 bases between. The germline V gene encodes CDR1 MNHEY and CDR2 SVGAGI.

J is TRBJ2-5 and V is TRBV6-5, with D tentatively TRBD1 (6 bases). The length of the CDR3 is 14 residues. Germline CDR1 MNHEY, CDR2 SVGAGI. The V end was cut by 8 bases, the J end by 1 base, with 14 bases between. Here the CDR3 DNA reads TGTGCCAGCCGGAAGGGACACCTCCAAGAGACCCAGTACTTC. Its translation: CASRKGHLQETQYF.

V gene TRBV7-2 combines with J gene TRBJ2-5; TRBD2 matches 10 bases. The V gene's germline CDR1 is SGHTA and CDR2 FQGNSA. V trimming: 2 bases; J trimming: 5 bases; junction bases outside the gene matches: 8. The CDR3 spans 16 residues. The CDR3 loop is CASSLSGLAGAETQYF. The CDR3 region has the DNA TGTGCCAGCAGCTTATCTGGGCTAGCGGGAGCGGAGACCCAGTACTTC.

The rearrangement uses TRBV10-3 and TRBJ2-2, with 9 nucleotides matching TRBD2. CDR3 size: 16 residues. The V gene's germline CDR1 is ENHRY and CDR2 SYGVKD. V was clipped by 6 bases and J by 2 bases; unmatched bases: 7. The CDR3 region is CAISLGTSTNTGELFF. The DNA of the CDR3 is TGTGCCATCAGCCTCGGGACTAGCACTAACACCGGGGAGCTGTTTTTT.

This clone was counted a few times. The chain is built from TRBV27 and TRBJ2-1, with 9 bases matching TRBD2. The CDR3 consists of 19 residues. The V and J ends lost 3 bases and 0 bases, in that order; junction bases with no gene match: 12. Germline CDR1 and CDR2: MNHEY and SMNVEV (reference sequence). The CDR3 DNA reads as TGTGCCAGCAGTTTCACGACTAGCGGACGAATTAGCTCCTACAATGAGCAGTTCTTC. Its translation: CASSFTTSGRISSYNEQFF.

V usage is TRBV11-2 and J usage is TRBJ2-5, with D possibly called TRBD1 or TRBD2 (5 bases each). Germline-derived CDR1 and CDR2 are SGHAT and FQNNGV. There are 16 residues in the CDR3. The V end was cut by 5 bases, the J end by 2 bases, with 18 bases between. This CDR3 is CASSPGLGLQQETQYF. For the CDR3, the DNA is TGTGCCAGCAGCCCAGGGTTAGGACTTCAACAAGAGACCCAGTACTTC.

This clone was picked up one time. This sequence joins TRBV10-2 and TRBJ2-1; D may be TRBD1 (6 bases). Germline CDR1 reads WSHSY; CDR2 reads SAAADI. CDR3 length: 15 amino acids. Trimming took off 9 bases at V and 0 bases at J, with 15 bases between the two ends. DNA for the CDR3: TGCGCCAGTAGGACAGACGAAATCTCCTACAATGAGCAGTTCTTC. This gives the protein CASRTDEISYNEQFF.

This chain links TRBV7-6 with TRBJ2-7, with TRBD1 matching 8 bases. CDR1 and CDR2 (germline): SGHVS, FNYEAQ. J lost 1 base, V lost 5 bases, and 4 bases had no gene match. The CDR3 covers 14 residues. DNA of the CDR3: TGTGCCAGCAGCATCGGACAGGGTTCCTACGAGCAGTACTTC. Amino acid sequence: CASSIGQGSYEQYF.

The genes are TRBV19 and TRBJ1-5; D unresolved. The CDR3 has 14 residues. Trimming pared 2 bases from V and 5 bases from J, leaving 10 bases between. CDR1 and CDR2 (germline): LNHDA, SQIVND (reference sequence). DNA for the CDR3: TGTGCCAGTAGTATAACGGGGTTCGATCAGCCCCAGCATTTT. It encodes CASSITGFDQPQHF.

By share of the sample, this clone is medium-sized. V usage is TRBV28 and J usage is TRBJ1-2; D remains ambiguous. V lost 2 bases to trimming and J lost 0 bases, with 7 bases between them. Germline V CDR1 and CDR2: MDHEN, SYDVKM. The CDR3 sequence is 14 residues long. The chain's CDR3 is CASSLPVSNYGYTF. CDR3 in DNA: TGTGCCAGCAGTTTACCAGTATCTAACTATGGCTACACCTTC.

V usage is TRBV7-2 and J usage is TRBJ2-2, with 12 bases aligning to TRBD2. Losses at the gene ends were 1 base for V and 10 bases for J; bases not matched to a gene: 7. Germline V gives CDR1 SGHTA, CDR2 FQGNSA. There are 16 residues in the CDR3. CDR3 sequence reads: CASSLVALAGGQELFF. As DNA, the CDR3 is TGTGCCAGCAGCTTAGTGGCCCTAGCGGGAGGGCAGGAGCTGTTTTTT.

This chain joins TRBV5-1 and TRBJ1-2; tentative D call: TRBD1 (5 bases). Trimming pared 4 bases from V and 4 bases from J, leaving 14 bases between. The CDR3 covers 14 residues. Germline values: CDR1 SGHRS, CDR2 YFSETQ. The CDR3 loop is CASSPGGGTYGYTF. CDR3 coding DNA: TGCGCCAGCAGCCCGGGGGGAGGGACCTATGGCTACACCTTC.

The chain employs TRBV5-1 and TRBJ2-3, with 7 bases aligning to TRBD2. Trimming at V came to 4 bases and at J to 0 bases, leaving 8 bases not matched to a gene. The germline V gene has CDR1 SGHRS and CDR2 YFSETQ. This CDR3 comprises 16 residues. The CDR3 is CASSLLGGYSTDTQYF. CDR3 DNA: TGCGCCAGCAGCCTGTTGGGGGGGTATAGCACAGATACGCAGTATTTT.

The chain carries TRBV30 and TRBJ1-2, with D maybe TRBD1 (5 bases). The CDR3 is made up of 14 amino acids. V was trimmed by 4 bases and J by 7 bases, leaving 19 bases between them. Germline CDR1 reads GTSNPN; CDR2 reads SVGIG (reference sequence). The DNA of the CDR3 is TGTGCCTGGACAACCGTAGGTGTTGGGGGTGGCTACACCTTC. Its protein product is CAWTTVGVGGGYTF.

The chain uses TRBV5-4 and TRBJ2-1; D not resolved. Germline V gives CDR1 SGHNT, CDR2 YYREEE (reference sequence). The V and J ends lost 5 bases and 5 bases respectively, with 11 bases between them. The CDR3 length is 13 residues. The CDR3 protein is CASRTEAHNEQFF. CDR3 bases: TGTGCCAGCAGGACTGAGGCGCACAATGAGCAGTTCTTC.

The chain links TRBV7-2 to TRBJ2-5, with TRBD1 matching over 9 bases. Germline V gene lookup returns CDR1 SGHTA and CDR2 FQGNSA. Trimming removed 1 base from V and 7 bases from J; junction bases left unmatched: 4. This CDR3 is 14 amino acids long. For the CDR3, the DNA is TGTGCCAGCAGCTTAGAACAGGGGGCGAGGACCCAGTACTTC. Translating it yields CASSLEQGARTQYF.

CDR3 in DNA: TGCAGCGTTCAAACCTCTGGAAACACCATATATTTT. Translation: CSVQTSGNTIYF. This chain links TRBV29-1 with TRBJ1-3, with D unresolved. From germline, CDR1 is SQVTM and CDR2 ANQGSEA. This CDR3 has 12 amino acids. The V end lost 5 bases, the J end lost 0 bases, and 5 bases lay between the germline ends.

The chain is built from TRBV21-1 and TRBJ2-7; TRBD2, as called in the table, went unchecked against the DNA. TRBV21-1 is a listed pseudogene. The CDR3 covers 14 residues. The CDR3 loop reads CASRTGSSSYEQYF. DNA for the CDR3: TGTGCCAGCAGAACGGGTTCCAGTTCCTACGAGCAGTACTTC.

This clone was detected once. The chain carries TRBV7-3 and TRBJ2-1; 8 bases fit TRBD2. V lost 2 bases, J lost 5 bases, and 5 bases stayed unmatched. CDR3 size: 15 residues. In germline, CDR1 is SGHTA, CDR2 FQGTGA. The CDR3 DNA sequence: TGTGCCAGCAGCTTAGGCGGGAGGAGCAACAATGAGCAGTTCTTC. Translation: CASSLGGRSNNEQFF.

The J gene is TRBJ2-5, the V gene TRBV7-9; no clear D. Matching the DNA end better, TRBJ2-7 makes the J call doubtful. The CDR3 has 12 amino acids. Germline CDR1 reads SEHNR; CDR2 reads FQNEAQ (reference sequence). CDR3 DNA sequence: TGTGCCAGCAGCTTATCCCCCGACGAGCAGTACTTC. Encoded protein: CASSLSPDEQYF.

The chain combines TRBV5-4 with TRBJ2-3; the D gene is possibly TRBD1 (6 bases). With 0 bases removed from V and 2 bases from J, the gap between germline ends came to 7 bases. The CDR3 length is 14 residues. Germline V lookup: CDR1 SGHNT, CDR2 YYREEE (reference sequence). The CDR3: CASSLGTATDTQYF. CDR3 nucleotides: TGTGCCAGCAGCTTGGGGACAGCCACAGATACGCAGTATTTT.

The V and J genes are TRBV30 and TRBJ2-5; TRBD1 aligns across 9 bases. V was clipped by 4 bases and J by 4 bases; unmatched bases: 7. From germline, CDR1 is GTSNPN and CDR2 SVGIG (reference sequence). This CDR3 is 14 amino acids long. CDR3 DNA sequence: TGTGCCTGGATGACCGGACAGGGGACAGAGACCCAGTACTTC. This sequence encodes CAWMTGQGTETQYF.

The chain carries TRBV7-9 and TRBJ2-7; D possibly corresponds to TRBD1 (6 bases). The CDR3 covers 14 residues. The V gene's germline CDR1 is SEHNR and CDR2 FQNEAQ (reference sequence). V was clipped by 5 bases and J by 5 bases, with 16 bases between them. CDR3 coding DNA: TGTGCCAGCAGCGATAGGGGGTCTACGCACGAGCAGTACTTC. It specifies CASSDRGSTHEQYF. Full variable domain (rest looked up from reference TRBV7-9 and TRBJ2-7): DTGVSQNPRHKITKRGQNVTFRCDPISEHNRLYWYRQTLGQGPEFLTYFQNEAQLEKSRLLSDRFSAERPKGSFSTLEIQRTEQGDSAMYLCASSDRGSTHEQYFGPGTRLTVT.

The J gene is TRBJ2-2, the V gene TRBV28, with 10 nucleotides matching TRBD2. Germline lookup yields CDR1 MDHEN and CDR2 SYDVKM. The CDR3 extends over 16 amino acids. The trim removed 2 bases at V and 4 bases at J, leaving 4 bases unmatched. The CDR3 nucleotides read TGTGCCAGCAGTTTACTAGCGGGAGCCGCCACCGGGGAGCTGTTTTTT. Translating it yields CASSLLAGAATGELFF.

J is TRBJ2-5 and V is TRBV5-1, with a weak D call TRBD1 (7 bases). The V end was cut by 2 bases, the J end by 4 bases, with 12 bases between. Germline assignment: CDR1 SGHRS and CDR2 YFSETQ. The CDR3 has 14 amino acids. CDR3 nucleotide sequence: TGCGCCAGCAGCTTTACCAGGGGGGCAGAGACCCAGTACTTC. Protein sequence: CASSFTRGAETQYF.

The chain is built from TRBV10-2 and TRBJ1-1; D may be TRBD1 (5 bases). V dropped 0 bases and J dropped 4 bases, with 15 bases sitting between them. The CDR3 has 16 residues. The germline V gene has CDR1 WSHSY and CDR2 SAAADI. CDR3 amino acids: CASSESTRGWGTEAFF. As DNA, the CDR3 is TGCGCCAGCAGTGAGTCGACTCGGGGGTGGGGCACTGAAGCTTTCTTT.

V usage is TRBV5-1 and J usage is TRBJ2-5; TRBD2 matches 8 bases. Unmatched junction bases numbered 1, after V lost 4 bases and J lost 2 bases. Germline V CDR1 and CDR2: SGHRS, YFSETQ. The CDR3 covers 13 residues. This CDR3 is CASSREGQETQYF. The CDR3, as DNA: TGCGCCAGCAGCCGGGAGGGTCAAGAGACCCAGTACTTC.

V gene TRBV30 combines with J gene TRBJ1-1; 9 bases match TRBD1. The CDR3 spans 13 residues. Trimming took 1 base from V and 4 from J; bases not matched to a gene: 1. Germline assignment: CDR1 GTSNPN and CDR2 SVGIG (reference sequence). The CDR3 is CAWSATGGTEAFF. The CDR3 nucleotides read TGTGCCTGGAGTGCGACAGGGGGCACTGAAGCTTTCTTT. Complete variable domain (other parts from reference TRBV30 and TRBJ1-1): SQTIHQWPATLVQPVGSPLSLECTVEGTSNPNLYWYRQAAGRGLQLLFYSVGIGQISSEVPQNLSASRPQDRQFILSSKKLLLSDSGFYLCAWSATGGTEAFFGQGTRLTVV.